These 26 T cell receptor delta chains share one sample of origin, sequenced in a study of γδ T cells in repeated Plasmodium falciparum infection. Bulk repertoires came from Vgamma9/Vdelta2+ or Vdelta2-negative gammadelta T cells flow-sorted from PBMC. TCRdb re-called the multiplex PCR reads with CATT. The sample shows 45,000 to 60,000 delta-chain clones, around 2% of them seen only once. The specimen was gamma-delta T cells from blood. Source of these receptors: a pool of human donors (malaria-infected and uninfected, not separated).

This clone was recorded many times. The protein held in TCRdb is that of a much larger clone and does not match this DNA's translation at residue 24, likely because of a read error; the protein shown is translated from the DNA. This chain uses TRAV38-2/DV8 with TRDJ1; TRDD3 aligns across 12 bases. The CDR3 consists of 26 residues. Germline CDR1 and CDR2: TSESDYY and QEAYKQQN. The CDR3 here is CAYTGPPSTQPRTGGYHTTGPDKPIF. DNA of the CDR3: TGTGCTTATACGGGGCCGCCCTCCACTCAGCCCCGTACTGGGGGATACCATACGACGGGTCCCGATAAACCCATCTTT.

As concerns this clone: This likely reflects a read error, since a far larger clone is one base away. Different DNA sequences within this sample yield the same CDR3. CDR3 DNA: TGTGCCTTCCAAAAGACTCCCCTATCCCACGTGCTGGGGGATACGCACACCGATAAACTCATCTTT. Its translation: CAFQKTPLSHVLGDTHTDKLIF. V usage is TRDV3 and J usage is TRDJ1; 12 bases fit TRDD3. TCRdb is silent on the J gene; assignment here came from matching the DNA to germline. CDR1 TVYSNPD and CDR2 GDNSRS come from the germline V gene (reference sequence). CDR3 length: 22 residues. V gave up 3 bases and J gave up 0 bases; unmatched junction bases: 26.

This clone was detected ten times or more. This DNA's translation differs at residue 4 from TCRdb's protein, which comes from a much larger clone; a read error is likely, and the protein shown is translated from the DNA. The chain is built from TRDV2 and TRDJ3, with 7 positions matching TRDD3. Matching the DNA to germline supplied the J gene, which TCRdb does not give. CDR3 size: 20 residues. CDR1 is GEAIGNYY, CDR2 EKD, per germline. Trimming took 5 bases from V and 0 from J; bases not matched to a gene: 15. The CDR3 loop is CACGLTGDARSSWDTRQMFF. CDR3 in DNA: TGTGCCTGTGGCCTTACTGGGGATGCCCGGAGCTCCTGGGACACCCGACAGATGTTTTTC.

On this clone: TCRdb's protein, taken from a much larger clone, differs from this DNA's translation at residue 10, likely owing to a read error; the protein displayed comes from the DNA. The chain couples TRDV1 to TRDJ1, with 8 bases aligning to TRDD3. Germline matching of the DNA provided the J gene here, since TCRdb leaves it blank. V lost 0 bases to trimming and J lost 8 bases; unmatched junction nucleotides: 38. The CDR3 is made up of 25 amino acids. CDR1 and CDR2 from the germline V gene are TSWWSYY and QGS. CDR3 sequence (DNA): TGTGCTCTTGGGGAACTAGACCGTGACCTCCGACAGTACCTGTACTGGGGGTCCGGACGAAAGAAACTCATCTTT. This encodes CALGELDRDLRQYLYWGSGRKKLIF.

Of note for this clone: TCRdb assigns this DNA the protein of a much larger clone, which departs from its translation at residue 4; this likely reflects a read error, and the protein shown comes from translating the DNA. The V and J genes are TRDV1 and TRDJ2; 10 bases line up with TRDD3. The V gene's germline CDR1 is TSWWSYY and CDR2 QGS. This CDR3 spans 25 amino acids. CDR3 DNA: TGTGCTCTTGAGGAAAACATTCCTATTCCAACTACGTACTGGGGGATGACGGCTTTGACAGCACAACTCTTCTTT. This gives the protein CALEENIPIPTTYWGMTALTAQLFF.

Worth noting for this clone: This DNA's translation and the protein TCRdb lists, from a much larger clone, do not match at residue 12, likely due to a read error; the protein shown is translated from the DNA. The chain uses TRDV3 and TRDJ1, with 7 positions matching TRDD2. The J gene was missing in TCRdb and was found by matching the end of the DNA to germline. Germline CDR1 TVYSNPD, CDR2 GDNSRS (reference sequence). Trimming removed 3 bases from V and 2 bases from J; junction bases left unmatched: 30. This CDR3 region has 21 residues. The CDR3 coding sequence is TGTGCCTTAGCTTGGCCTTCCTCCCCGTACTGGAGGATCCTTCCTACCGATAAACTCATCTTT. Translation gives CALAWPSSPYWRILPTDKLIF.

This clone appeared a few times. The mismatch at residue 6 between this DNA's translation and the TCRdb protein of a much larger clone likely reflects a read error; the protein shown is translated from the DNA. The rearrangement links TRDV1 to TRDJ1; 7 bases are shared with TRDD2. The J gene, not given by TCRdb, was assigned here from a germline match of the nucleotide sequence. The germline CDR1 and CDR2 sequences are TSWWSYY and QGS. There are 23 residues in the CDR3. V trimming: 4 bases; J trimming: 0 bases; junction bases outside the gene matches: 29. The CDR3 nucleotides read TGTGCTCTTGGGGTCCGTAGTTCCTACCCTTTTCGCCGTCTGGCCTTTTACACCGATAAACTCATCTTT. Amino acids: CALGVRSSYPFRRLAFYTDKLIF.

The sample holds many counts of this clone. TCRdb's protein for this DNA is that of a much larger clone and differs from the translation at residue 5, likely a read error; the protein shown is the DNA translation. The V and J genes are TRDV1 and TRDJ1, with a tentative D call TRDD3 (8 bases). The CDR3 is 22 residues long. Germline assignment: CDR1 TSWWSYY and CDR2 QGS. Trimming left V 4 bases short and J 0 bases short, with 33 bases between. In nucleotides, the CDR3 is TGTGCTCTTGGGGCTCCCTTCCTCCGTCGGGGCTGGGGGACCCGATACACCGATAAACTCATCTTT. The encoded protein is CALGAPFLRRGWGTRYTDKLIF.

This clone was picked up a small number of times. TCRdb's protein for this DNA is that of a much larger clone and differs from the translation at residue 9, likely a read error; the protein shown is the DNA translation. The chain uses TRDV1 and TRDJ1, with D unclear. Here the J gene came from matching the DNA to germline, since TCRdb omits it. Germline V gene data show CDR1 as TSWWSYY and CDR2 as QGS. This CDR3 region has 13 residues. The CDR3 DNA reads TGTGCTCTTGGGGAACCGGACACCGAGAAACTCATCTTT. Residues: CALGEPDTEKLIF.

This clone has a count of ten or more. TCRdb assigns this DNA the protein of a much larger clone, which departs from its translation at residue 6; this likely reflects a read error, and the protein shown comes from translating the DNA. V gene TRDV2 combines with J gene TRDJ1, with TRDD3 identical over 9 bases. The J gene was missing in TCRdb and was found by matching the end of the DNA to germline. Germline CDR1 is GEAIGNYY and CDR2 is EKD. The CDR3 runs 18 residues. J was trimmed by 3 bases and V by 0 bases; bases with no gene match: 13. CDR3 sequence (DNA): TGTGCCTGTGACACCGTTTCCTTACTGGGGGAGCACCCCGATAAACTCATCTTT. It encodes CACDTVSLLGEHPDKLIF.

Details on this clone: A far larger clone differs by one base, so this is likely a read error. This same CDR3 is encoded by further DNA sequences in the sample. The chain is built from TRDV1 and TRDJ1; possibly TRDD2 for D (6 bases). Matching the DNA to germline supplied the J gene, which TCRdb does not give. V was pared by 5 bases and J by 4 bases, with 38 bases between. This CDR3 comprises 22 residues. From germline, CDR1 is TSWWSYY and CDR2 QGS. Here the CDR3 DNA reads TGTGCTCTTGGGCCCGCCCTCTTCCTCGGACTACTAGGGACGCCGGGGGGCGATAAACTCATCTTT. Translated: CALGPALFLGLLGTPGGDKLIF.

As to this clone: TCRdb lists the protein of a much larger clone for this DNA, which differs at residue 8, so this is likely a read error; the protein given here is translated from the DNA itself. The chain has TRDV1 and TRDJ1, with 9 nucleotides matching TRDD3. TCRdb leaves out the J gene; it was filled in here by matching the DNA to germline. V gave up 2 bases and J gave up 0 bases; unmatched junction bases: 31. This CDR3 is built from 25 residues. Germline V gives CDR1 TSWWSYY, CDR2 QGS. In DNA form, the CDR3 reads TGTGCTCTTGGGGAATCACACTCCTTCTTCCCCTCCTTTCTGGGGGATTCGGGTTACACCGATAAACTCATCTTT. Residues: CALGESHSFFPSFLGDSGYTDKLIF.

This clone has more than one count but fewer than ten. The protein that TCRdb holds for this DNA derives from a much larger clone and differs from the translated DNA at residue 3, which likely indicates a read error; the protein shown here is translated from the DNA. This rearrangement joins TRDV2 to TRDJ1; 7 bases fit TRDD3. TCRdb leaves out the J gene; it was filled in here by matching the DNA to germline. With V trimmed by 8 bases and J by 0 bases, 11 bases remained unmatched. The CDR3 sequence is 15 residues long. Germline V gene data show CDR1 as GEAIGNYY and CDR2 as EKD. CDR3 loop: CAYDSLGMNTDKLIF. CDR3 sequence (DNA): TGTGCCTATGATTCACTGGGGATGAACACCGATAAACTCATCTTT.

This clone occurred many times. This likely traces to a read error, being one base from a far larger clone. Different DNA sequences within this sample yield the same CDR3. There is no J gene call, but TRDV2 is given as the V gene; the table's D call, TRDD3, was not checked against the DNA. The CDR3 has 17 amino acids. The germline V gene encodes CDR1 GEAIGNYY and CDR2 EKD. Written as DNA, the CDR3 is TGTGCCTGTGACTCCTTACTGGGGGATAAGAACACCGATAAACTCATCTTC. It encodes CACDSLLGDKNTDKLIF.

This clone turned up a few times. TCRdb has a much larger clone's protein, which differs at residue 2 from the translation of this DNA, likely because of a read error; what is shown is the protein translated from the DNA. The DNA of the CDR3 is TGTTCCTGTGACACCCTCCAACTGGGGGATACGGATTCGTACACCGATAAACTCATCTTT. Translation gives CSCDTLQLGDTDSYTDKLIF. The genes are TRDV2 and TRDJ1, with 13 positions matching TRDD3. In the absence of a J gene in TCRdb, the DNA was matched to germline to assign it here. This CDR3 spans 20 amino acids. CDR1 is GEAIGNYY and CDR2 is EKD in the germline V gene.

Comment on this clone: The TCRdb record carries a much larger clone's protein, which differs from this DNA's translation at residue 13; a read error is the likely cause, and the protein listed here is the DNA translation. This chain uses TRDV1 with TRDJ1; 7 bases are a match to TRDD3. The J gene, missing from TCRdb, was assigned here through DNA to germline matching. From germline, CDR1 is TSWWSYY and CDR2 QGS. The CDR3 has 24 amino acids. V gave up 4 bases and J gave up 4 bases; unmatched junction bases: 36. CDR3 residues: CALGATQVYEGDPVRLSVNDKLIF. CDR3 bases: TGTGCTCTTGGGGCCACTCAGGTCTACGAGGGGGATCCAGTTCGGCTTTCGGTAAACGATAAACTCATCTTT.

This clone has more than one count but fewer than ten. A read error likely explains why the TCRdb protein, taken from a much larger clone, differs from this DNA's translation at residue 6; the protein shown is translated from the DNA. The CDR3 region is CALGLPYPRYWGITFYTDKLIF. For the CDR3, the DNA is TGTGCTCTTGGGCTACCGTATCCGAGGTACTGGGGGATAACCTTCTACACCGATAAACTCATCTTT. The chain links TRDV1 to TRDJ1; TRDD3 matches at 11 bases. No J segment appears in TCRdb, so it was assigned here by matching the sequence to germline. The germline CDR1 and CDR2 sequences are TSWWSYY and QGS. The CDR3 loop spans 22 amino acids. Unmatched junction bases numbered 23, after V lost 5 bases and J lost 0 bases.

This clone appeared a few times. TCRdb shows a much larger clone's protein in place of this DNA's translation, and the two differ at residue 8, likely through a read error; the protein shown is translated from the DNA. The chain employs TRDV1 and TRDJ1; D is unresolved. The J gene, missing from TCRdb, was assigned here through DNA to germline matching. The ends were cut back, 1 base at V and 3 bases at J, with 18 bases in the middle. Per the germline V gene, CDR1 is TSWWSYY and CDR2 is QGS. This CDR3 has 17 residues. For the CDR3, the DNA is TGTGCTCTTGGGGAACCTATAGAACGCCGTTACGCCGATAAACTCATCTTT. This encodes CALGEPIERRYADKLIF.

The sample holds many counts of this clone. TCRdb shows a much larger clone's protein in place of this DNA's translation, and the two differ at residue 6, likely through a read error; the protein shown is translated from the DNA. The J gene is TRDJ1, the V gene TRDV2; 9 nucleotides line up with TRDD3. Since TCRdb gives no J gene, matching the DNA to germline was used here to assign it. The CDR3 loop spans 22 amino acids. Trimming cost V 6 bases and J 0 bases; bases outside gene matches: 28. Germline V CDR1 and CDR2: GEAIGNYY, EKD. The CDR3 loop reads CACPRSREGGYNHPLYTDKLIF. CDR3 sequence (DNA): TGTGCCTGTCCCCGTAGTCGGGAAGGGGGATACAACCACCCACTGTACACCGATAAACTCATCTTT.

This clone was detected a few times. A far larger clone differs by one base, so this is likely a read error. The same CDR3 arises from other DNA sequences in this sample as well. For the V gene the call is TRAV38-2/DV8; the J gene has no call; the DNA was not compared with TRDD3, the D call given in the table. Germline-derived CDR1 and CDR2 are TSESDYY and QEAYKQQN. CDR3 size: 17 residues. Here the CDR3 reads CAFQGDGGYGGTDKLIF. The CDR3 bases are TGTGCCTTCCAGGGGGATGGGGGATACGGTGGCACCGATAAACTTATCTTT.

This clone appeared many times. TCRdb lists the protein of a much larger clone for this DNA, which differs at residue 8, so this is likely a read error; the protein given here is translated from the DNA itself. V and J are TRDV3 and TRDJ1, with TRDD2 as a possible D gene (6 bases). The CDR3 has 17 amino acids. Trimming shortened V by 3 bases and J by 7 bases, and 30 bases separated the two germline ends. Looked up from germline, CDR1 is TVYSNPD and CDR2 is GDNSRS (reference sequence). CDR3 protein: CALPVPFRPSHRGKLIF. The DNA of the CDR3 is TGTGCCTTACCGGTTCCCTTCCGCCCGTCCCATAGAGGTAAACTCATCTTT.

This clone was recorded many times. TCRdb shows a much larger clone's protein in place of this DNA's translation, and the two differ at residue 13, likely through a read error; the protein shown is translated from the DNA. The rearrangement joins TRDV3 to TRDJ1; 8 bases are shared with TRDD3. The J gene, absent from TCRdb, was called here by matching the DNA to germline. This CDR3 is 19 amino acids long. After removal of 4 bases from V and 1 base from J, the junction contained 23 bases not matched to a gene. Germline lookup yields CDR1 TVYSNPD and CDR2 GDNSRS (reference sequence). The CDR3 loop reads CASFLPPHGDTGCTDKLIF. In DNA, the CDR3 is TGTGCCTCCTTTCTTCCTCCACACGGGGATACTGGGTGCACCGATAAACTCATCTTT.

Concerning this clone itself: For this DNA, TCRdb reports the protein of a much larger clone, which diverges at residue 8, most likely from a read error; the protein presented here is translated directly from the DNA. The chain recombines TRDV1 with TRDJ1; D is perhaps TRDD3 (9 bases). The J gene is absent in TCRdb and was assigned here via DNA matching to germline. Trimming took 5 bases from V and 0 from J, leaving 31 bases between them. The germline V gene encodes CDR1 TSWWSYY and CDR2 QGS. This CDR3 has 21 amino acids. This chain's CDR3 is CALGPFLCPRLGDPYTDKLIF. The CDR3, as DNA: TGTGCTCTTGGGCCCTTCCTATGTCCCCGACTGGGGGACCCGTACACCGATAAACTCATCTTT.

This clone was counted only a few times. TCRdb's protein, taken from a much larger clone, differs from this DNA's translation at residue 8, likely owing to a read error; the protein displayed comes from the DNA. V gene TRDV3 combines with J gene TRDJ1; possible D gene TRDD3, 8 bases. Here the J gene was assigned by germline matching of the DNA, as TCRdb has none. The CDR3 consists of 21 residues. Trimming left V 0 bases short and J 0 bases short, with 32 bases between. Germline CDR1 is TVYSNPD and CDR2 is GDNSRS (reference sequence). CDR3 coding DNA: TGTGCCTTTAGCTCCCCTTTCGTTCCTACGAGGGGATACAGCTACACCGATAAACTCATCTTT. Its protein is CAFSSPFVPTRGYSYTDKLIF.

Points on this clone: The protein held in TCRdb is that of a much larger clone and does not match this DNA's translation at residue 3, likely because of a read error; the protein shown is translated from the DNA. This rearrangement joins TRDV1 to TRDJ1; 12 bases map to TRDD3. The J gene is not listed in TCRdb, so it was assigned here from a DNA match to germline. This CDR3 region has 21 residues. From germline, CDR1 is TSWWSYY and CDR2 QGS. The CDR3 region is CAFGHIQPYWGIQGMTDKLIF. Here the CDR3 DNA reads TGTGCTTTTGGGCATATCCAGCCCTACTGGGGGATACAGGGTATGACCGATAAACTCATCTTT.

This clone was detected a few times. One base separates it from a far larger clone, so it is likely a read error. At the DNA level, this CDR3 is encoded by other sequences in the same sample as well. V usage is TRDV3 and J usage is TRDJ1; TRDD3 aligns across 9 bases. J gave up 3 bases and V 1 base, and 27 bases lay outside the gene matches. The CDR3 is made up of 21 amino acids. Germline CDR1 reads TVYSNPD; CDR2 reads GDNSRS (reference sequence). The CDR3 is CAFIINPRYIGGYAVADKLIF. Here the CDR3 DNA reads TGTGCCTTTATAATTAACCCTCGATACATTGGGGGATATGCTGTAGCCGATAAACTCATCTTT.